These 22 T cell receptor beta chains were sequenced from one sample in a study of chemoradiotherapy in HPV16-positive cancers. The protocol was immunoSEQ multiplex PCR, while the TCRdb copy is restricted to in-frame clones and leaves out a portion. The sample has 2,000 to 3,000 clones, about four fifths seen once. Sequenced here: tumor tissue, sampled from a patient who underwent chemoradiotherapy. The receptors were sampled from a human donor with HPV-associated anogenital cancer.

This rearrangement joins TRBV7-2 to TRBJ2-4, with 8 bases aligning to TRBD1. The ends lost 5 bases at V and 14 bases at J; junction bases unmatched: 8. Germline V gives CDR1 SGHTA, CDR2 FQGNSA. The CDR3 loop spans 12 amino acids. The CDR3 nucleotides read TGTGCCAGCAGCACCTACAGGGGGGCTAAGTACTTC. Protein: CASSTYRGAKYF.

The chain uses TRBV6-1 and TRBJ1-5, with 9 bases matching TRBD1. There are 15 residues in the CDR3. V lost 4 bases and J lost 4; bases outside the gene matches: 5. Germline CDR1 reads MNHNS; CDR2 reads SASEGT. This CDR3 reads CASSVIGQGNQPQHF. The CDR3 bases are TGTGCCAGCAGTGTAATAGGACAGGGGAATCAGCCCCAGCATTTT.

The chain joins TRBV28 to TRBJ2-7, with 8 bases fitting TRBD1. The CDR3 is 15 amino acids. V shed 7 bases, J shed 5 bases, and the junction held 13 bases outside the gene matches. Germline CDR1 reads MDHEN; CDR2 reads SYDVKM. In nucleotides, the CDR3 is TGTGCCAGCATCGAAGCCACAGGGGGGAGAAACGAGCAGTACTTC. Translating it yields CASIEATGGRNEQYF.

The CDR3 loop reads CASSGTGLAGELFF. CDR3 coding DNA: TGTGCCAGCAGCGGGACAGGGCTGGCCGGGGAGCTGTTTTTT. J is TRBJ2-2 and V is TRBV2; 9 bases fit TRBD1. J gave up 6 bases and V 6 bases, and 5 bases lay outside the gene matches. Looked up from germline, CDR1 is SNHLY and CDR2 is FYNNEI. This CDR3 region has 14 residues.

The chain carries TRBV29-1 and TRBJ1-2; D is uncertain. The CDR3 runs to 14 residues. Germline CDR1 and CDR2: SQVTM and ANQGSEA. V dropped 2 bases and J dropped 1 base, with 11 bases sitting between them. CDR3 amino acids: CSVELMELNYGYTF. CDR3 DNA: TGCAGCGTTGAACTAATGGAACTTAACTATGGCTACACCTTC.

V and J are TRBV29-1 and TRBJ1-2; no clear D gene. The V gene lost 5 bases and the J gene lost 6 bases, with 10 bases spanning the gap. The CDR3 sequence is 11 residues long. Germline CDR1 is SQVTM and CDR2 is ANQGSEA. CDR3 coding DNA: TGCAGCGTTAGACGGTCGGATGGCTACACCTTC. Translation: CSVRRSDGYTF.

This rearrangement joins TRBV11-2 to TRBJ2-3; TRBD2 aligns across 16 bases. V shed 2 bases, J shed 0 bases, and the junction held 5 bases outside the gene matches. CDR1 is SGHAT and CDR2 is FQNNGV in the germline V gene. This CDR3 contains 19 residues. For the CDR3, the DNA is TGTGCCAGCAGCTTACCGGGACTAGCGGGAGGGCCTAGCACAGATACGCAGTATTTT. Translated: CASSLPGLAGGPSTDTQYF.

Only a few counts were recorded for this clone. The CDR3 DNA sequence: TGTGCCAGCAGAGACAGGGCCGGGGAGCTGTTTTTT. Translation: CASRDRAGELFF. The rearrangement links TRBV2 to TRBJ2-2, with 7 nucleotides matching TRBD1. The CDR3 loop spans 12 amino acids. Losses at the gene ends were 6 bases for V and 6 bases for J; bases not matched to a gene: 1. CDR1 is SNHLY and CDR2 is FYNNEI in the germline V gene.

The rearrangement joins TRBV7-2 to TRBJ1-6; 11 bases match TRBD1. Looked up from germline, CDR1 is SGHTA and CDR2 is FQGNSA. J gave up 11 bases and V 0 bases, and 3 bases lay outside the gene matches. CDR3 size: 15 residues. The chain's CDR3 is CASSLARTGGPPLHF. CDR3 bases: TGTGCCAGCAGCTTAGCCAGGACAGGGGGCCCACCCCTCCACTTT. The whole variable domain, filled in from reference TRBV7-2 and TRBJ1-6, reads GAGVSQSPSNKVTEKGKDVELRCDPISGHTALYWYRQSLGQGLEFLIYFQGNSAPDKSGLPSDRFSAERTGGSVSTLTIQRTQQEDSAVYLCASSLARTGGPPLHFGNGTRLTVT.

V is TRBV2 and J is TRBJ2-7, with D perhaps TRBD1 (6 bases). This CDR3 region has 12 residues. The V gene lost 6 bases and the J gene lost 3 bases, with 9 bases spanning the gap. Germline V gene lookup returns CDR1 SNHLY and CDR2 FYNNEI. The CDR3 reads CASRGTNYEQYF. The CDR3 coding sequence is TGTGCCAGCAGGGGGACAAACTACGAGCAGTACTTC.

The V and J genes are TRBV11-2 and TRBJ2-1; D unclear. Between the trimmed V and J ends, which lost 1 base and 3 bases, there was a span of 7 bases. The CDR3 totals 14 residues. Per the germline V gene, CDR1 is SGHAT and CDR2 is FQNNGV. The CDR3 sequence is CASSLAELYNEQFF. CDR3 coding DNA: TGTGCCAGCAGCTTAGCGGAGCTCTACAATGAGCAGTTCTTC.

This chain joins TRBV29-1 and TRBJ2-2; D unclear. The CDR3 runs 13 residues. CDR1 and CDR2 (germline): SQVTM, ANQGSEA. The germline V and J ends were trimmed by 3 bases and 2 bases, with 7 bases remaining between them. The CDR3 DNA sequence: TGCAGCGTTGACAGCTCCAACACCGGGGAGCTGTTTTTT. Translation gives CSVDSSNTGELFF.

This clone was picked up a small number of times. CDR3 in amino acids: CASSFGTGNDYGYTF. CDR3 nucleotide sequence: TGTGCCAGCAGCTTCGGGACAGGGAATGACTATGGCTACACCTTC. The chain employs TRBV7-6 and TRBJ1-2; 9 nucleotides match TRBD1. Germline V gene lookup returns CDR1 SGHVS and CDR2 FNYEAQ. V lost 3 bases, J lost 3 bases, and 5 bases stayed unmatched. The CDR3 is made up of 15 amino acids.

The genes are TRBV9 and TRBJ1-5; no reliable D call. Germline V gene data show CDR1 as SGDLS and CDR2 as YYNGEE. The CDR3 loop spans 13 amino acids. Trimming cost V 0 bases and J 7 bases, with 8 bases left between them. The CDR3 coding sequence is TGTGCCAGCAGCGTAGAAGGGTTCCAGCCCCAGCATTTT. It translates to CASSVEGFQPQHF.

The chain joins TRBV21-1 to TRBJ2-2; the D call of TRBD2 is as the table states it, not checked on the DNA. TRBV21-1 is flagged as a pseudogene. CDR3 length: 21 amino acids. The CDR3 nucleotides are TGTGCCAGCAGCAAAGCCACCGGGATAAAGACTAGCGGGAGACACACCGGGGAGCTGTTTTTT. Translating it yields CASSKATGIKTSGRHTGELFF.

DNA for the CDR3: TGTGCCACCAACCCGCGGGGGGGAGAAGGGGGAGAGACCCAGTACTTC. Its translation: CATNPRGGEGGETQYF. The chain is built from TRBV15 and TRBJ2-5, with TRBD2 matching 9 bases. The CDR3 sequence is 16 residues long. Germline V lookup: CDR1 LNHNV, CDR2 YYDKDF (reference sequence). The ends lost 7 bases at V and 4 bases at J; junction bases unmatched: 13.

V gene TRBV30 combines with J gene TRBJ1-4; 8 bases match TRBD1. In germline, CDR1 is GTSNPN, CDR2 SVGIG (reference sequence). The CDR3 is made up of 15 amino acids. The ends lost 4 bases at V and 7 bases at J; junction bases unmatched: 11. As DNA, the CDR3 is TGTGCCTGGATTGACAGGGGAGTAAGGAGTGAAAAACTGTTTTTT. This encodes CAWIDRGVRSEKLFF.

The chain links TRBV5-5 to TRBJ2-3; 7 bases are shared with TRBD2. CDR1 and CDR2 from the germline V gene are SGHKS and YYEKEE (reference sequence). The length of the CDR3 is 14 residues. Trimming at V came to 3 bases and at J to 3 bases, leaving 4 bases not matched to a gene. CDR3 protein: CASSSLAETDTQYF. CDR3 nucleotides: TGTGCCAGCAGCTCCCTAGCGGAGACAGATACGCAGTATTTT.

The V and J genes are TRBV11-2 and TRBJ2-3; TRBD1 matches at 9 bases. The V gene's germline CDR1 is SGHAT and CDR2 FQNNGV. The CDR3 has 14 residues. The J segment lost 3 bases and the V segment lost 7 bases, leaving 5 bases of the junction unmatched. For the CDR3, the DNA is TGTGCCAGCAATAGACAGGGGGGGACAGATACGCAGTATTTT. This codes for CASNRQGGTDTQYF. Full variable domain (missing parts from reference TRBV11-2 and TRBJ2-3): EAGVAQSPRYKIIEKRQSVAFWCNPISGHATLYWYQQILGQGPKLLIQFQNNGVVDDSQLPKDRFSAERLKGVDSTLKIQPAKLEDSAVYLCASNRQGGTDTQYFGPGTRLTVL.

This chain connects TRBV6-1 to TRBJ2-7; 9 bases are a match to TRBD1. V gave up 0 bases and J gave up 4 bases; unmatched junction bases: 10. There are 17 residues in the CDR3. The germline gives CDR1 MNHNS, CDR2 SASEGT. In DNA, the CDR3 is TGTGCCAGCAGTGAAGCGGTAACACCCGGGACAGGGTACGAGCAGTACTTC. This sequence encodes CASSEAVTPGTGYEQYF.

The chain recombines TRBV6-6 with TRBJ1-1; a possible D gene is TRBD1 (5 bases). Trimming removed 0 bases from V and 5 bases from J, with 10 bases in between. This CDR3 has 14 residues. CDR1 MNHNY and CDR2 SVGAGI come from the germline V gene (reference sequence). The CDR3 reads CASSYSAGGTEAFF. CDR3 sequence (DNA): TGTGCCAGCAGTTACTCGGCTGGGGGAACTGAAGCTTTCTTT.

V and J are TRBV19 and TRBJ1-2; 7 nucleotides line up with TRBD1. The CDR3 is made up of 14 amino acids. The germline CDR1 and CDR2 sequences are LNHDA and SQIVND (reference sequence). The V segment lost 1 base and the J segment 6 bases; nucleotides outside the gene matches: 5. Here the CDR3 reads CASSIVQGYDGYTF. In DNA, the CDR3 is TGTGCCAGTAGTATAGTACAGGGGTACGATGGCTACACCTTC. Full variable domain (outside the CDR3, taken from reference TRBV19 and TRBJ1-2): DGGITQSPKYLFRKEGQNVTLSCEQNLNHDAMYWYRQDPGQGLRLIYYSQIVNDFQKGDIAEGYSVSREKKESFPLTVTSAQKNPTAFYLCASSIVQGYDGYTFGSGTRLTVV.